The entry that follows covers one T cell receptor (beta chain) sequence. Its antigen is not known. Trimming took off 5 bases at V and 8 bases at J, with 19 bases between the two ends. The CDR3 runs to 15 residues. Germline values: CDR1 SEHNR, CDR2 FQNEAQ (reference sequence). TCRdb passed the 5' RACE reads through MiXCR, listing each CDR3 protein once. The table includes 450,000 or so distinct CDR3 sequences, 20% detected once. The sample belongs to a study of T-cell memory formation after mild COVID-19. Study details: The study found TCR clusters largely donor specific. Study outcomes and limitations: Clones shrinking from day 15 to 85 showed even CD4/CD8 mixes; later expanders tilted CD4+. A second wave of clones peaked on day 37, and their SARS-CoV-2 specificity went unconfirmed. Some clones that responded were present in memory (sampled pre-infection), which suggests cross-reactive memory joined.

Sequencing was done on a sample of PBMCs or a T cell subset sorted from them (not recorded which). J is TRBJ2-1 and V is TRBV7-9; D might be TRBD1 or TRBD2, each matching 6 bases. The source is an adult woman who had mild COVID-19 (a few samples of this study predate the infection). Cell type and time point are not known. The CDR3 region is CASSPTGSPGDEQFF. The CDR3 nucleotides are TGTGCCAGCAGCCCGACAGGTTCTCCGGGGGATGAGCAGTTCTTC. The full variable domain, completed using reference TRBV7-9 and TRBJ2-1, is DTGVSQNPRHKITKRGQNVTFRCDPISEHNRLYWYRQTLGQGPEFLTYFQNEAQLEKSRLLSDRFSAERPKGSFSTLEIQRTEQGDSAMYLCASSPTGSPGDEQFFGPGTRLTVL.